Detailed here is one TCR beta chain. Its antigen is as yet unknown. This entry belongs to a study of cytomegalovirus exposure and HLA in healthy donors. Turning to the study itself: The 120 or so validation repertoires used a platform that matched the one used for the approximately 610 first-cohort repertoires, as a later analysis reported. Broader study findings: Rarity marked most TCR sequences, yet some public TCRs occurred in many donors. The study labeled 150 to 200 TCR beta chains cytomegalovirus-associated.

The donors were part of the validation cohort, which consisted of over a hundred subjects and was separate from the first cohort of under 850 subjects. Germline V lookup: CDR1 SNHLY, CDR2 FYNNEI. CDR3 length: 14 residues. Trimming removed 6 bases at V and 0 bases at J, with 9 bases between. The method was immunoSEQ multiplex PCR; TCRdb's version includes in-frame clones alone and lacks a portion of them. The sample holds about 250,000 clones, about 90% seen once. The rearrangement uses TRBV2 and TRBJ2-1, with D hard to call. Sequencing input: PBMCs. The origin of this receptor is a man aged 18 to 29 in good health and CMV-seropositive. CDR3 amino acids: CASSILSSYNEQFF. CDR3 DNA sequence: TGTGCCAGCAGCATTTTGAGCTCCTACAATGAGCAGTTCTTC. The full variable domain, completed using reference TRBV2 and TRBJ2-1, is EPEVTQTPSHQVTQMGQEVILRCVPISNHLYFYWYRQILGQKVEFLVSFYNNEISEKSEIFDDQFSVERPDGSNFTLKIRSTKLEDSAMYFCASSILSSYNEQFFGPGTRLTVL.